This TCR beta chain was identified in a study of shared clonotypes between healthy human individuals. The study, taken as a whole, reports: Clonotype sharing among donors, it was expected, would be affected by sequencing depth.

Data came from immunoSEQ multiplex PCR; TCRdb stores just in-frame clones and leaves some out. The sample yields some 2,000,000 clones, roughly 94% seen once. Comments on this clone: Its antigen is unknown.

Trimming took 2 bases from V and 6 from J, leaving 13 bases between them. Germline V gene sequence: CDR1 KGHSH, CDR2 LQKENI. There are 15 residues in the CDR3. The naive CD8 subset, CD45RO-negative cells positively selected for CCR7, excluded terminally differentiated effector memory CD45RA+ cells. The TCR sequence derives from a man younger than 35 in good health. Sequenced sample: naive CD8+ T cells sorted from blood. The J gene is TRBJ2-2, the V gene TRBV18, with D maybe TRBD2 (5 bases). The CDR3 region has the DNA TGTGCCAGCTCACCAAGACCCCTAGCTCCCGGGGAGCTGTTTTTT. Protein product: CASSPRPLAPGELFF.